This record concerns one TCR beta chain sequence. Its antigen remains unidentified. Per-base quality was not reported, and no clone a single base away is much larger than it. This entry comes from a study of cytomegalovirus exposure and HLA in healthy donors (dated by TCRdb to about 2017). For the study in its entirety: An earlier analysis of 550 to 700 of the donors reported more than 250 Gb of sequence data and some 120 million unique TCR beta sequences from about 200 million T cells. Around 320 gigabases of sequencing data and 80 million or so unique TCR sequences were included in an early release covering roughly 600 HLA-typed donors. Among the approximately 420 genotyped donors, around 81% belonged to the genetic ancestry cluster associated with self-reported Caucasian donors. The study aimed to test whether signatures of past pathogen exposure could be identified by cataloging public T cell receptors. The T cell repertoires of 670 or so subjects were profiled by immunosequencing and related to cytomegalovirus serostatus. A separate validation cohort of over 95 different subjects was used in addition to the roughly 640-subject first cohort. High-throughput TCR immunosequencing, statistical association of individual TCRs with disease status, and machine learning were combined to predict cytomegalovirus infection status. A later analysis re-examined previously published TCR beta repertoires from roughly 720 donors and added high-resolution HLA genotyping to investigate patterns of TCR occurrence. Rather than drawing on any new phenotypic data, the later analysis identified candidate immune exposures from TCR beta sequences and the way those sequences occurred across donors. An earlier analysis of roughly 580 of the donors used high-throughput TCR beta sequencing to judge whether each TCR beta V gene segment behaved as functional or pseudogenic. Donor age, sex, ethnicity and CMV serostatus were collected together with the repertoire data. A later genetic analysis took genome-wide SNP genotypes for about three fifths of the 666 donors and used that subset as a discovery cohort. Every repertoire in the discovery cohort had been generated on one and the same sequencing platform. HLA typing included class I and class II loci at four-digit resolution. The number of typed donors differed by locus: roughly 620-630 for A, B, C, DRB1 and DQB1; some 540 for DQA1; 606 for DPA1; and about 470 for DPB1. Because of strong linkage in the cohort, a few DR-DQ haplotypes were treated as single units for association and clustering. On average, roughly 250,000 unique TCR beta nucleotide sequences were sequenced per donor among some 430 genotyped donors of the cohort, with 15% to 20% of those sequences being non-productive. General conclusions and limits of the study: HLA typing was unavailable for some donors at each locus, so association tests used only the typed subset. A later analysis found that TCR association rates varied across HLA loci, with DRB1 alleles showing the most associated TCRs and HLA-C alleles the fewest. In vitro tests confirmed that a few of the cytomegalovirus-associated TCR beta chains recognize cytomegalovirus antigens. In a later analysis, most CMV-associated TCR beta chains were found to appear HLA-restricted, with HLA associations seemingly driven largely by CMV exposure. In both the original and validation cohorts, the classifier was reported to diagnose cytomegalovirus status with high specificity and sensitivity. The authors suggested that the approach could potentially be extended to other disease states and immunological phenotypes. For the cohort, immune exposure information was limited to CMV serostatus. The earlier analysis of about 600 of the donors excluded 15 to 20 rarely observed V segments, including chromosome 9 orphons, because counts were too low. The sequencing pipeline was judged likely to have produced a cluster of highly shared sequence variants as a technical artifact. Specific HLA alleles were associated with 15,000 to 20,000 TCR beta sequences at a false discovery rate of 0.05 in a later analysis. A later analysis found that HLA-associated TCR beta chains were more clonally expanded and had lower generation probabilities than equally common non-associated chains. A total of about 180 TCR beta chains were listed by the study as associated with cytomegalovirus. Across donors, most TCR sequences were observed very rarely, whereas some public TCRs were present in many individuals. The 87-base-pair reads could not distinguish some IMGT-functional V segments, including TRBV6-2 and TRBV6-3, so those segments were excluded. Several of the top co-occurrence clusters appeared to be linked to parvovirus B19, influenza, CMV and Epstein-Barr virus, according to a later analysis. V-gene and J-gene trimming of TCR beta chains was associated with a missense DCLRE1C variant in a later genetic analysis, and the association was replicated in an independent cohort. In an earlier analysis of 450 to 750 of the donors, most TCR beta V segments appeared in productive rearrangements about 87% or about 30% of the time, broadly matching IMGT annotations. The presence/absence analyses assumed that sequencing depth was roughly uniform across donors, and that assumption may not be true. The cohort was sequenced for TCR beta chains only, and without alpha or paired-chain data the features that could be detected were limited. Compared with the approximately 720-donor mean, donors in an Asian-associated ancestry cluster had fewer N-insertions in productive TCRs, according to a later genetic analysis. Linkage disequilibrium might explain the correlated functional status among segregating V segments, but an unknown experimental factor could not be excluded. A further reported finding was that TCR beta sequences accurately predicted the HLA-A and HLA-B alleles for most subjects in the first cohort. Strong co-occurrence of HLA alleles, especially DR and DQ, made assigning TCR associations to individual alleles difficult.

Library preparation employed the immunoSEQ multiplex PCR assay. A mixture of 60 forward primers for TCR Vbeta segments and 13 reverse primers for TCR Jbeta segments was used in the multiplex PCR. The CDR3 region of rearranged TCR beta genes was amplified from genomic DNA with a multiplex PCR assay. The amplified TCR beta libraries were sequenced on the Illumina HiSeq System as 87-base-pair reads. Per the original workflow: A later analysis counted tens of millions of unique TCR beta chains across the 550 to 750 repertoires, and approximately 11 million of these chains were shared by at least two donors. Raw reads were error-corrected and collapsed into unique sequences by a nearest-neighbor algorithm in which closely related sequences were merged to remove PCR and sequencing errors. Alignment of CDR3 sequences to IMGT reference sequences was used to assign V, D and J gene segments. For a sequence to be retained, a match of at least six nucleotides was required to both a V gene segment and a J gene segment. Rearrangements were classified as productive when the CDR3 lacked stop codons and remained in frame with V and J, and all other rearrangements were classified as non-productive. CDR3 was defined by IMGT convention, running from the second conserved V-encoded cysteine to the conserved J-encoded phenylalanine. In an earlier analysis of around 570 of the donors, sequences lacking an unambiguous match to a single V gene segment were excluded. An earlier analysis of 500 to 600 of the donors classified V segments as functional when productive rearrangements were above 56.7% and as segregating when the standard deviation between donors was above 5%. A statistical classification framework was developed to diagnose cytomegalovirus status using the catalog of TCR beta chain sequences. In a later analysis, TCR nucleotide sequences were compared against IMGT/GENE-DB human TR gene sequences so that V and J genes could be assigned. In a later analysis, CDR3 sequences and most-parsimonious VDJ recombination scenarios were assigned using the TCRdist pipeline. In a later analysis, each TCR beta chain was defined by its CDR3 amino acid sequence together with its V-gene family, and reads lacking a unique V-gene family were excluded. To address suspected cross-contamination and a sequencing artifact, a later analysis removed under 600 highly shared, low-generation-probability nucleotide sequences. In a later analysis, a clonal expansion index for each public chain was calculated from normalized within-repertoire ranks of inferred template counts. In a later analysis, generation probabilities were computed using a VDJ recombination model fitted to out-of-frame rearrangements, and the results were checked against IGoR. In a later analysis, hypergeometric tests were used to score TCR-TCR, TCR-HLA and TCR-CMV co-occurrence, with a repertoire-size bias correction applied to TCR pairs. False discovery rates were estimated in a later analysis by permuting HLA or CMV assignments 20 times. A later analysis grouped co-occurring TCRs with DBSCAN, adding TCRdist sequence similarity when clustering within HLA-allele-positive subsets. For co-occurrence clustering, repertoires with fewer than 30,000 or more than 120,000 public chains were excluded, along with a handful of repertoires with anomalous nucleotide sharing. TCRdb took over this immuneACCESS table, retaining in-frame rearrangements with V and J assigned. Such tables are incomplete; in checked studies, under half of the missing clones stem from an unresolved V gene, and the remainder is unexplained. That table is the source of V, J and clone size, and D and trimming were worked out from the DNA. The sample contains fewer than 200,000 clones, roughly nine tenths of them found a single time. 1% to 1.4% of the sample is in the top ten clones.

The cohort consisted of hundreds of healthy bone marrow donors. All cohort members were sampled while nominally healthy, although unrecorded immune exposures were likely present. The donor tested CMV seronegative, placing the donor among the 350 or so seronegative members of the cohort. Every donor gave a peripheral blood sample, and the peripheral blood mononuclear cells from that sample were used for TCR beta sequencing. The Qiagen DNeasy Blood Extraction Kit was used to extract genomic DNA from the blood cell samples. After removal of 6 bases from V and 8 bases from J, the junction retains 14 bases not matched to a gene. The CDR3 spans 15 residues, from the cysteine through the phenylalanine. Only the CDR3 region is kept as DNA, spanning 45 bases read in frame from base 1. The germline V gene sets CDR1 to SGHRS and CDR2 to YFSETQ.

Sequences were obtained from PBMCs. This receptor chain uses TRBV5-1 and TRBJ1-1; a stretch of 9 junction bases matches TRBD1. This clonotype originated in a boy between 2 and 10 years old in good health and CMV-seronegative. Here the CDR3 is given as CASKYFGTGPMEAFF. The nucleotide sequence is TGCGCCAGCAAATATTTCGGGACAGGGCCGATGGAAGCTTTCTTT.